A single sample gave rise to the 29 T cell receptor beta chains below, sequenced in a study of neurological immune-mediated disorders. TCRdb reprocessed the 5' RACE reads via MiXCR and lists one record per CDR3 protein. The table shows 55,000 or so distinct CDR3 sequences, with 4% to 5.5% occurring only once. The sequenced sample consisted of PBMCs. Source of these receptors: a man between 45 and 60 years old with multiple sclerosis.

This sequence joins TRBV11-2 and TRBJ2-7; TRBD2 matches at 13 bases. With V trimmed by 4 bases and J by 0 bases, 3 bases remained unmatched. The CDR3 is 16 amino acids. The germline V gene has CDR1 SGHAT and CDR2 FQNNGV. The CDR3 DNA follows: TGTGCCAGCAGCTCACTAGCGGGGGGGAGCTCCTACGAGCAGTACTTC. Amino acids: CASSSLAGGSSYEQYF.

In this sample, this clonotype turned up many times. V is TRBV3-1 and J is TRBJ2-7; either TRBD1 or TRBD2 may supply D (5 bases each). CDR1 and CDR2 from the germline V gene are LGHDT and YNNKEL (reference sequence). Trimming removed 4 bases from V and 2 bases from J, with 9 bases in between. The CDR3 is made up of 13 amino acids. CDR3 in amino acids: CASSPRGPYEQYF. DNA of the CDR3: TGTGCCAGCAGCCCCCGGGGCCCCTACGAGCAGTACTTC.

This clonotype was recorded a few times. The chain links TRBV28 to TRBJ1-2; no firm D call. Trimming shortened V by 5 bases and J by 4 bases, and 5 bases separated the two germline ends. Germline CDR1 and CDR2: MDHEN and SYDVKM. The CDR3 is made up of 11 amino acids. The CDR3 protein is CASSAAYGYTF. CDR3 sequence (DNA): TGTGCCAGCAGTGCCGCCTATGGCTACACCTTC.

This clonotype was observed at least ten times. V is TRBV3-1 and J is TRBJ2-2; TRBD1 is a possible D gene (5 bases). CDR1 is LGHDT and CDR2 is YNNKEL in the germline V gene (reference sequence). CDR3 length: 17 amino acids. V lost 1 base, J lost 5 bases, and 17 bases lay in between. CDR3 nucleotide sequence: TGTGCCAGCAGCCAAGCAACCCCTAACACAGGAACCGGGGAGCTGTTTTTT. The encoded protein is CASSQATPNTGTGELFF.

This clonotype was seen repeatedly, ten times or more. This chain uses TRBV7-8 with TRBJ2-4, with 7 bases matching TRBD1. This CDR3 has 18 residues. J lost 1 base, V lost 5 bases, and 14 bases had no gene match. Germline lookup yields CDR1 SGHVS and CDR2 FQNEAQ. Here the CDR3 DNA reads TGTGCCAGCAGCCCAGACAGGGTCTCGGTATTGGCCAAAAACATTCAGTACTTC. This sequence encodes CASSPDRVSVLAKNIQYF.

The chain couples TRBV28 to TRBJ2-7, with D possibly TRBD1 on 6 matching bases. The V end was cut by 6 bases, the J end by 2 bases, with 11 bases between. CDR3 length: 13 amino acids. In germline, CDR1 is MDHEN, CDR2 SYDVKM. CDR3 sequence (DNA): TGTGCCAGCAGGACAGGAACTACCTACGAGCAGTACTTC. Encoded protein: CASRTGTTYEQYF.

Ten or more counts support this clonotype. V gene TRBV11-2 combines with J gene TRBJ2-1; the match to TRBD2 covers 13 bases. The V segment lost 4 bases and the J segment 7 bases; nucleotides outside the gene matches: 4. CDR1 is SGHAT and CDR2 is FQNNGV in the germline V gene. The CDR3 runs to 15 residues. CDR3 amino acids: CASSWTSGRWNEQFF. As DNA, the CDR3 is TGTGCCAGCAGCTGGACTAGCGGGAGATGGAATGAGCAGTTCTTC. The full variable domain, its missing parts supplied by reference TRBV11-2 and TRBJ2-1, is EAGVAQSPRYKIIEKRQSVAFWCNPISGHATLYWYQQILGQGPKLLIQFQNNGVVDDSQLPKDRFSAERLKGVDSTLKIQPAKLEDSAVYLCASSWTSGRWNEQFFGPGTRLTVL.

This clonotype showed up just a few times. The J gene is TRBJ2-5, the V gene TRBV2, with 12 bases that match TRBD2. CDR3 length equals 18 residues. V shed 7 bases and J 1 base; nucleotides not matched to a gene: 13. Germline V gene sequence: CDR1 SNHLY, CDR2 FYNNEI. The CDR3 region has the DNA TGTGCCAGCAAAAGACAGGCTAGCGGGAGGGCCTCCCAAGAGACCCAGTACTTC. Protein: CASKRQASGRASQETQYF.

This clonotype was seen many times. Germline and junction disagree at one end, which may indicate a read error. The CDR3: CASSLNSPLNF. The CDR3 nucleotides are TGTGCCAGCAGTTTAAATTCACCCCTCAACTTT. This rearrangement joins TRBV28 to TRBJ1-6, with D hard to call. The CDR3 length is 11 residues. The V gene's germline CDR1 is MDHEN and CDR2 SYDVKM.

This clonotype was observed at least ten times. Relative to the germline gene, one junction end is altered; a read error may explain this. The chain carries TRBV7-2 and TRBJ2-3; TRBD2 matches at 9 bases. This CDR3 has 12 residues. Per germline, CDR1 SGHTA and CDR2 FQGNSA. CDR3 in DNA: TGTGCCAGCAGCTTCATAGCGGGGGATTGCCGCTTT. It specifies CASSFIAGDCRF.

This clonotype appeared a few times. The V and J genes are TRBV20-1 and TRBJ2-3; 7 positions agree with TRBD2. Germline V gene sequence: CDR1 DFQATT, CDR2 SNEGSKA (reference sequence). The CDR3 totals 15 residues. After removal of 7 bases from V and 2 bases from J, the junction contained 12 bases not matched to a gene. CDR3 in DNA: TGCAGTGTCATTCTTGCTAGCGGACTCACAGATACGCAGTATTTT. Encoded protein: CSVILASGLTDTQYF.

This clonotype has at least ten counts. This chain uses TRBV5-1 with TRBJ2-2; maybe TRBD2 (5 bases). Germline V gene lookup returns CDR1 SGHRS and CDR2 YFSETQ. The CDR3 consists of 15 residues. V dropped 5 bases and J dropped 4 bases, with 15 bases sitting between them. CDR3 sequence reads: CASSSTPRGTGELFF. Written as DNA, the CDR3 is TGCGCCAGCAGTTCGACACCTCGGGGCACCGGGGAGCTGTTTTTT.

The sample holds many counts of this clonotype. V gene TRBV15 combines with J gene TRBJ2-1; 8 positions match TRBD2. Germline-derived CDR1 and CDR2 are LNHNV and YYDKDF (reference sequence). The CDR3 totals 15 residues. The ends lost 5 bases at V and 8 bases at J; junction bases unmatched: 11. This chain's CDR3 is CATSPRSGGADEQFF. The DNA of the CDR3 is TGTGCCACCAGCCCCAGGTCCGGGGGGGCCGATGAGCAGTTCTTC.

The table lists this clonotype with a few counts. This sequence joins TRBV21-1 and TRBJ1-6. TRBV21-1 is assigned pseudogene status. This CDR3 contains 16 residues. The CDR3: CASSKGGSSYNSPLHF. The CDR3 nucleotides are TGTGCCAGCAGCAAGGGTGGGAGCTCCTATAATTCACCCCTCCACTTT.

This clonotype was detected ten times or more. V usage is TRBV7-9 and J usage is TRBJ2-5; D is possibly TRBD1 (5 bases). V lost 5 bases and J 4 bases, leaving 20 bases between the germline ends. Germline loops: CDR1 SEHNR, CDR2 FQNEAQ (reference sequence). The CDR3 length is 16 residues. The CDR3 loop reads CASSRTGQQGGETQYF. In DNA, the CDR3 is TGTGCCAGCAGCCGAACAGGTCAACAAGGCGGAGAGACCCAGTACTTC.

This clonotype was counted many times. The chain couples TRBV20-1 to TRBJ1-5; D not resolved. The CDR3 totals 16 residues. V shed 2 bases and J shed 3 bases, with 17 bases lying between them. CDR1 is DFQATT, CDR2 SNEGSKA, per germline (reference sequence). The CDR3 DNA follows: TGCAGTGCTAGAAGTCCAGAGGGTTTAATCAATCAGCCCCAGCATTTT. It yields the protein CSARSPEGLINQPQHF.

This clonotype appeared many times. CDR3 in amino acids: CASTSNGGPYEQYF. CDR3 coding DNA: TGTGCCAGCACCAGTAATGGGGGCCCGTACGAGCAGTACTTC. The genes are TRBV12-3 or TRBV12-4 and TRBJ2-7; possible D gene TRBD1, 6 bases. The CDR3 extends over 14 amino acids. Between the trimmed V and J ends, which lost 7 bases and 4 bases, there was a span of 17 bases.

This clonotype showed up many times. This CDR3 is CASSLGLQQNTDTQYF. CDR3 bases: TGTGCCAGCAGCTTAGGGCTTCAGCAGAACACAGATACGCAGTATTTT. The V gene is TRBV11-2, the J gene TRBJ2-3; D is unresolved. Trimming cost V 1 base and J 2 bases, with 13 bases left between them. The CDR3 covers 16 residues. The germline gives CDR1 SGHAT, CDR2 FQNNGV.

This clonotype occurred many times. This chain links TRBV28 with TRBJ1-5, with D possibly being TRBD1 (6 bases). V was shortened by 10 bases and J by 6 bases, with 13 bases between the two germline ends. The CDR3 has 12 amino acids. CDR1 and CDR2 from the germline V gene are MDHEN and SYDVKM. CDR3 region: CATIQGGQPQHF. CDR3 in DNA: TGTGCCACTATACAGGGCGGTCAGCCCCAGCATTTT.

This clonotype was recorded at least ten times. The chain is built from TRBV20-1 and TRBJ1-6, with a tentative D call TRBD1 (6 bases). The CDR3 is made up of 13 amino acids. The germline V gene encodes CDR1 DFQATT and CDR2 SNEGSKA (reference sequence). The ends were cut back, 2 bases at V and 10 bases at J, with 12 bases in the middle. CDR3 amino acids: CSARQGLESPLHF. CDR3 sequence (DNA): TGCAGTGCTAGACAGGGGCTCGAATCACCCCTCCACTTT.

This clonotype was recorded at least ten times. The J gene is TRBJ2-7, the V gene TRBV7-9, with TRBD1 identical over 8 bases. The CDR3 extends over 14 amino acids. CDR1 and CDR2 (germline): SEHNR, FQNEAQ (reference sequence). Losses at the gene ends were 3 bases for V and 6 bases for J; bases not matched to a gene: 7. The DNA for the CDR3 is TGTGCCAGCAGCTTTAGTACAGGGGGTGGCGAGCAGTACTTC. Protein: CASSFSTGGGEQYF.

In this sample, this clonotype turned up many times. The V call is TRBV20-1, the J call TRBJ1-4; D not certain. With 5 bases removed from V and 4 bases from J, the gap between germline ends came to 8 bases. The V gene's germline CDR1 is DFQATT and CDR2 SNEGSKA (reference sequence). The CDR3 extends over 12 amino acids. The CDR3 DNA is TGCAGTGCTCCCGGGAGTAATGAAAAACTGTTTTTT. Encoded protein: CSAPGSNEKLFF.

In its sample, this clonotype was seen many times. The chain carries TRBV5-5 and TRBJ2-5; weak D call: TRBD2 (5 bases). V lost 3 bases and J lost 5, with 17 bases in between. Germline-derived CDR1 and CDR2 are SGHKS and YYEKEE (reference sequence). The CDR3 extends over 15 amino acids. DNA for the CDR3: TGTGCCAGCAGCTCGAACGATCCGGGGTGGGAGACCCAGTACTTC. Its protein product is CASSSNDPGWETQYF.

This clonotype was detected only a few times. CDR3 in amino acids: CASSVRDNSYNEQFF. The CDR3 region has the DNA TGTGCCAGCAGCGTTCGGGACAACTCCTACAATGAGCAGTTCTTC. The V gene is TRBV9, the J gene TRBJ2-1; TRBD1 is a possible D gene (6 bases). The CDR3 has 15 amino acids. V was clipped by 2 bases and J by 0 bases, with 9 bases between them. Germline V gives CDR1 SGDLS, CDR2 YYNGEE.

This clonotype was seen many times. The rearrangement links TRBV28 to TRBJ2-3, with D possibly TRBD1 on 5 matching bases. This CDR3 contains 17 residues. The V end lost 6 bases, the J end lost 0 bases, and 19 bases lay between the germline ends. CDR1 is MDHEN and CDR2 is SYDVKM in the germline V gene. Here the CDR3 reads CASRRGRGGASTDTQYF. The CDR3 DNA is TGTGCCAGCAGACGAGGACGAGGTGGGGCAAGCACAGATACGCAGTATTTT. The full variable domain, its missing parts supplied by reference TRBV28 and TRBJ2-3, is DVKVTQSSRYLVKRTGEKVFLECVQDMDHENMFWYRQDPGLGLRLIYFSYDVKMKEKGDIPEGYSVSREKKERFSLILESASTNQTSMYLCASRRGRGGASTDTQYFGPGTRLTVL.

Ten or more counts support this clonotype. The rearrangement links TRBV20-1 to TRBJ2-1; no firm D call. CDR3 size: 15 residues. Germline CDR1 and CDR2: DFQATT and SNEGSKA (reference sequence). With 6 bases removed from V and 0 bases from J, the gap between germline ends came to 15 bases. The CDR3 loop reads CSATNDLSSYNEQFF. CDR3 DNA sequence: TGCAGTGCCACGAATGACCTAAGCTCCTACAATGAGCAGTTCTTC.

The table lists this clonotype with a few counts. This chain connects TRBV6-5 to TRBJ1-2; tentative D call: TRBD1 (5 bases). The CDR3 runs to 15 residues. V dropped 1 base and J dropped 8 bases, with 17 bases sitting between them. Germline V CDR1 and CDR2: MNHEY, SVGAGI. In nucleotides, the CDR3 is TGTGCCAGCAGTTACTACTCGGGGGAGGTAAAGGGCTACACCTTC. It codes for CASSYYSGEVKGYTF.

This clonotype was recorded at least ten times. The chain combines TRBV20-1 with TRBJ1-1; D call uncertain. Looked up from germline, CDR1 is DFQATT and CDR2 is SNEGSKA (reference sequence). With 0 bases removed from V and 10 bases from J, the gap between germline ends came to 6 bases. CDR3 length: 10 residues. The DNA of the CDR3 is TGCAGTGCTAGAGATCCTGTAGCTTTCTTT. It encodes CSARDPVAFF.

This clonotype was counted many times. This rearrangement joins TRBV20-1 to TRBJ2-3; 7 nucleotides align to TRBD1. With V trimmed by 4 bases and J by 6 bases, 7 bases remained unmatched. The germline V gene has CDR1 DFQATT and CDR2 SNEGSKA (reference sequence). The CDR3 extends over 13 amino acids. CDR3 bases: TGCAGTGCTATGGACAGGTTATCGGATACGCAGTATTTT. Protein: CSAMDRLSDTQYF.